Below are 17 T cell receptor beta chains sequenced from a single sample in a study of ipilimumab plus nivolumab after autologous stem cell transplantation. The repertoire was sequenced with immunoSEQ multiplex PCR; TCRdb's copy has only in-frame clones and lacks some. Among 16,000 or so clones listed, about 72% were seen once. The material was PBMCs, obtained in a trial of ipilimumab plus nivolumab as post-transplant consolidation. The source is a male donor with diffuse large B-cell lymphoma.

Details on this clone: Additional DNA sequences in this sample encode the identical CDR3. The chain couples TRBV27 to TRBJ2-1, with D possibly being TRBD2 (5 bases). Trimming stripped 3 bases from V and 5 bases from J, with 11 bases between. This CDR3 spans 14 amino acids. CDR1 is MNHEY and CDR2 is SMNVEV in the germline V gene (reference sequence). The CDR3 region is CASSLRGSDNEQFF. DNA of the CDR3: TGTGCCAGCAGTTTGAGAGGGAGCGACAATGAGCAGTTCTTC.

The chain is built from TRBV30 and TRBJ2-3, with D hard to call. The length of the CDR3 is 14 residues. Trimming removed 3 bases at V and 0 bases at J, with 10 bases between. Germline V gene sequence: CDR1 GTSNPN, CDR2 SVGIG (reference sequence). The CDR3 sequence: CAWSADTSTDTQYF. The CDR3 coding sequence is TGTGCCTGGAGCGCCGACACCAGCACAGATACGCAGTATTTT.

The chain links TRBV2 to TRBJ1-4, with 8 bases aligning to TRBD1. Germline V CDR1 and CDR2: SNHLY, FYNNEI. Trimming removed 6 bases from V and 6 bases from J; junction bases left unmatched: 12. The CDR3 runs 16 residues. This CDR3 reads CASSYLPGQGYEKLFF. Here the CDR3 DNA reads TGTGCCAGCAGCTACCTTCCCGGACAGGGATATGAAAAACTGTTTTTT.

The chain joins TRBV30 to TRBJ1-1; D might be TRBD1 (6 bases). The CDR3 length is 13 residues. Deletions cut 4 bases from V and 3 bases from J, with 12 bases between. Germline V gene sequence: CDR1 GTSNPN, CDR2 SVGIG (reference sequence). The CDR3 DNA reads TGTGCCTGGACGCAGGGGCTTCACACTGAAGCTTTCTTT. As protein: CAWTQGLHTEAFF.

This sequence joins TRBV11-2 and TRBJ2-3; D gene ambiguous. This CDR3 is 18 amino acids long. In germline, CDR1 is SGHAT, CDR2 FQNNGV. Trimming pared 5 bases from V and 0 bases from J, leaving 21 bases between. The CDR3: CASSPLHSDTASTDTQYF. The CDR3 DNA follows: TGTGCCAGCAGCCCACTCCATTCAGACACAGCTAGCACAGATACGCAGTATTTT.

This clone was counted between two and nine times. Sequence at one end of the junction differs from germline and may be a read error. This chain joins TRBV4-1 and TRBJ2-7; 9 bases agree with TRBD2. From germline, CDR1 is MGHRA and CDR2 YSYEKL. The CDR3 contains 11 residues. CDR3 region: CSGSRPYEQYF. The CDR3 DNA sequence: TGTAGCGGGAGTAGGCCCTACGAGCAGTACTTC.

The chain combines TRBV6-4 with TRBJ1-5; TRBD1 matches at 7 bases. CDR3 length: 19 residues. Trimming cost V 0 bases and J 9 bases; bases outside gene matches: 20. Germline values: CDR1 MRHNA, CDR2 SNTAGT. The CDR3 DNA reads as TGTGCCAGCAGTGACTCTGGGGTTTTAGTGACAGGGACTCTTCGGCCCCAGCATTTT. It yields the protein CASSDSGVLVTGTLRPQHF.

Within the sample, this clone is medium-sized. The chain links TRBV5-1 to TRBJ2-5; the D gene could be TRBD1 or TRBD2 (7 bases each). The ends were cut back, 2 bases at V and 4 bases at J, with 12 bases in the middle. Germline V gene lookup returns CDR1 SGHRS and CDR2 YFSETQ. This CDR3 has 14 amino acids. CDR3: CASSFQGEGETQYF. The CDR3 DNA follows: TGCGCCAGCAGCTTTCAGGGGGAGGGAGAGACCCAGTACTTC.

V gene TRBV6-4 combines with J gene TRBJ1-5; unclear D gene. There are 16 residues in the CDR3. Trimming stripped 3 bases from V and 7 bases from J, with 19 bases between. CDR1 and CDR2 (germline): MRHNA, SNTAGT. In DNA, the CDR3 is TGTGCCAGCAGTGATACGGCCCGACACGGAGGGCAGCCCCAGCATTTT. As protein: CASSDTARHGGQPQHF.

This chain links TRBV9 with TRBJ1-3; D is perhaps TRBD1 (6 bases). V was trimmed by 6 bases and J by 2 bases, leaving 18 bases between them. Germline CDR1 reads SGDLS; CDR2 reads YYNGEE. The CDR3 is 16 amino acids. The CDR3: CASTPRGAATGNTIYF. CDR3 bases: TGTGCCAGCACCCCTCGGGGGGCTGCTACTGGAAACACCATATATTTT.

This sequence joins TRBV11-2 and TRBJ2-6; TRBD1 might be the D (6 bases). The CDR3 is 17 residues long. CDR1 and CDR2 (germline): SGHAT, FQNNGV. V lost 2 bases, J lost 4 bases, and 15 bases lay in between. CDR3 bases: TGTGCCAGCAGCTTACGGGTAGGGGGAGCCGGGGCCAACGTCCTGACTTTC. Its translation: CASSLRVGGAGANVLTF.

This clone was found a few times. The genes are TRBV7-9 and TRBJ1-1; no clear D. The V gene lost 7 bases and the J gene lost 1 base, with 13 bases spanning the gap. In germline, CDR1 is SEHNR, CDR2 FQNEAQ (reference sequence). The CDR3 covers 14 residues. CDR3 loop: CASILGPTNTEAFF. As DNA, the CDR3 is TGTGCCAGCATCCTGGGCCCGACGAACACTGAAGCTTTCTTT.

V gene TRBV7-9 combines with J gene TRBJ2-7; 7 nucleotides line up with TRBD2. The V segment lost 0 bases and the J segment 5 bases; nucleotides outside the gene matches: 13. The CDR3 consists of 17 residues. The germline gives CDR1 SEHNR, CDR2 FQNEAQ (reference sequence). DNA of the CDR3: TGTGCCAGCAGCTTAGCTCTGTCGGGGGGAAGGGGCAACGAGCAGTACTTC. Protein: CASSLALSGGRGNEQYF.

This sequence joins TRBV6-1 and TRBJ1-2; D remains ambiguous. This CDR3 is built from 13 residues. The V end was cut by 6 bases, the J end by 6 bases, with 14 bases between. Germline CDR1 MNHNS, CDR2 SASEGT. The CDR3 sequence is CASSGQPIDGYTF. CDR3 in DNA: TGTGCCAGCAGCGGGCAGCCCATTGATGGCTACACCTTC.

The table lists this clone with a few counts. The CDR3 sequence is CARRDRSAQGWETQYF. The DNA for the CDR3 is TGTGCCAGGAGGGACCGTAGCGCACAGGGGTGGGAGACCCAGTACTTC. J is TRBJ2-5 and V is TRBV2, with TRBD1 matching over 7 bases. The CDR3 totals 16 residues. V gave up 9 bases and J gave up 5 bases; unmatched junction bases: 18. Germline V lookup: CDR1 SNHLY, CDR2 FYNNEI. The full variable domain, its missing parts supplied by reference TRBV2 and TRBJ2-5, is EPEVTQTPSHQVTQMGQEVILRCVPISNHLYFYWYRQILGQKVEFLVSFYNNEISEKSEIFDDQFSVERPDGSNFTLKIRSTKLEDSAMYFCARRDRSAQGWETQYFGPGTRLLVL.

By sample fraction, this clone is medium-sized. CDR3 in DNA: TGTGCCAGCAGCCGCAGCAGCTACAATGAGCAGTTCTTC. Translating gives CASSRSSYNEQFF. This sequence joins TRBV7-6 and TRBJ2-1, with no clear D. Germline V gene data show CDR1 as SGHVS and CDR2 as FNYEAQ. The CDR3 extends over 13 amino acids. Trimming cost V 5 bases and J 3 bases, with 8 bases left between them.

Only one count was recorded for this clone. The CDR3, as DNA: TGTGCCGGCGGCACGAGGACTGAAGCTTTCTTT. It codes for CAGGTRTEAFF. The chain carries TRBV4-2 and TRBJ1-1; D gene uncertain. Trimming pared 11 bases from V and 5 bases from J, leaving 12 bases between. This CDR3 region has 11 residues. Looked up from germline, CDR1 is LGHNA and CDR2 is YNFKEQ.